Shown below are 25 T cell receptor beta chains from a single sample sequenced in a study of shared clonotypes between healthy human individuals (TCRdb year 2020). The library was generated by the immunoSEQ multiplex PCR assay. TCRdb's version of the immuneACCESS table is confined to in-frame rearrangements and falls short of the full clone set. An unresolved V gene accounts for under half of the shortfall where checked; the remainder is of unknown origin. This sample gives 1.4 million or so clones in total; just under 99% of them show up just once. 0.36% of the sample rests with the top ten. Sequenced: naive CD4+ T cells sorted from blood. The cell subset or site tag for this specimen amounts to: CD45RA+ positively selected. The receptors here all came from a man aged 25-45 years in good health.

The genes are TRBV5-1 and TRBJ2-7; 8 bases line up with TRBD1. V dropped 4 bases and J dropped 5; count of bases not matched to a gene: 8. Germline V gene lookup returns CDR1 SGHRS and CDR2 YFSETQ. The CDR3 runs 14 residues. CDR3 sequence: CASSGQGGWDEQYF. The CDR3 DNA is TGCGCCAGCAGCGGACAGGGCGGGTGGGACGAGCAGTACTTC.

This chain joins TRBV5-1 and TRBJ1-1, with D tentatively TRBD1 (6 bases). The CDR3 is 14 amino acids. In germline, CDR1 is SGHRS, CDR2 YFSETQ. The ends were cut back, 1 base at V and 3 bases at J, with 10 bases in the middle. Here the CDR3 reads CASSLNRVHTEAFF. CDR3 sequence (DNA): TGCGCCAGCAGCTTGAACAGGGTTCACACTGAAGCTTTCTTT.

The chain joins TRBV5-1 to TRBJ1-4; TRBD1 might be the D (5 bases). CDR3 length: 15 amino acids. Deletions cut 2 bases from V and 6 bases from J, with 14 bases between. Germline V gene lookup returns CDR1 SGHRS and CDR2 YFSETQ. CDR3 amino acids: CASSFAAGTDEKLFF. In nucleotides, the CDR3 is TGCGCCAGCAGCTTCGCGGCAGGGACGGATGAAAAACTGTTTTTT. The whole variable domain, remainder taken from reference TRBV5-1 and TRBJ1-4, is KAGVTQTPRYLIKTRGQQVTLSCSPISGHRSVSWYQQTPGQGLQFLFEYFSETQRNKGNFPGRFSGRQFSNSRSEMNVSTLELGDSALYLCASSFAAGTDEKLFFGSGTQLSVL.

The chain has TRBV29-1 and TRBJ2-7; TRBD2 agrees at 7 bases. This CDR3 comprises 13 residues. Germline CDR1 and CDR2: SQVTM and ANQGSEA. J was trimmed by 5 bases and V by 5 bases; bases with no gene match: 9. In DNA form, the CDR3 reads TGCAGCGTTACTGGGAGGGCCGGGAACGAGCAGTACTTC. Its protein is CSVTGRAGNEQYF.

This CDR3 is CASSLYRGIATLNEQFF. The CDR3 DNA follows: TGTGCCAGCAGTTTATATCGCGGGATCGCTACTCTTAATGAGCAGTTCTTC. V gene TRBV27 combines with J gene TRBJ2-1; the D gene is possibly TRBD2 (6 bases). From germline, CDR1 is MNHEY and CDR2 SMNVEV (reference sequence). This CDR3 is 17 amino acids long. Deletions cut 1 base from V and 7 bases from J, with 20 bases between.

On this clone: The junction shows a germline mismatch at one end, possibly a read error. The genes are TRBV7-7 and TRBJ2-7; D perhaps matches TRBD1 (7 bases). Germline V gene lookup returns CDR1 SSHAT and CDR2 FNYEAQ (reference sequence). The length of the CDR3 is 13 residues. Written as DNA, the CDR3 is TGTGCTAGCAGCTCCCGCAGGGGGGACGAGCAGTACTTC. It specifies CASSSRRGDEQYF.

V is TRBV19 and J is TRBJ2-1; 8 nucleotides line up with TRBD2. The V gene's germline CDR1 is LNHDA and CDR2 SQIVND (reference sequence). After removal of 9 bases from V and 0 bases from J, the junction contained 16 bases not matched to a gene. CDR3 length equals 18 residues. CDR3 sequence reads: CASARVASGLSSYNEQFF. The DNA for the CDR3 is TGTGCCAGCGCTAGGGTCGCTAGCGGGTTGAGCTCCTACAATGAGCAGTTCTTC.

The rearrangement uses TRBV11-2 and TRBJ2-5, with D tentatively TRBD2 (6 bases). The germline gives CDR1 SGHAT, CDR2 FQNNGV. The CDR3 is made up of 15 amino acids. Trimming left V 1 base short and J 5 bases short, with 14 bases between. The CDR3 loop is CASSLASWDFETQYF. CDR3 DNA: TGTGCCAGCAGCTTAGCCTCATGGGACTTCGAGACCCAGTACTTC.

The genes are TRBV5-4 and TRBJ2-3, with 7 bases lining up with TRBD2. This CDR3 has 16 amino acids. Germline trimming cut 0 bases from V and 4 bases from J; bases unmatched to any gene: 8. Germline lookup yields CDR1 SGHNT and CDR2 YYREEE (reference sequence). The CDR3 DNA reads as TGTGCCAGCAGCTTGGCCAGCAGCGGGAAGGCAGATACGCAGTATTTT. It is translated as CASSLASSGKADTQYF.

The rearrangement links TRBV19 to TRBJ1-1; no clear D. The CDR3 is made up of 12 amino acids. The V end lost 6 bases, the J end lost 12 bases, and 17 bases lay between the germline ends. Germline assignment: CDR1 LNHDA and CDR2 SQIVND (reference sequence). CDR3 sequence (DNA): TGTGCCAGTAGGTTCGGTCCGGAGGGAACTTTCTTT. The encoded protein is CASRFGPEGTFF.

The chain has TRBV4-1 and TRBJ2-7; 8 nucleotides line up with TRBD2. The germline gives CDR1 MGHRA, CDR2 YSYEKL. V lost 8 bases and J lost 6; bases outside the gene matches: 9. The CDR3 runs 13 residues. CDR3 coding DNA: TGCGCCAGCGCCCAACGGGAGGGCCTCGAGCAGTACTTC. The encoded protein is CASAQREGLEQYF.

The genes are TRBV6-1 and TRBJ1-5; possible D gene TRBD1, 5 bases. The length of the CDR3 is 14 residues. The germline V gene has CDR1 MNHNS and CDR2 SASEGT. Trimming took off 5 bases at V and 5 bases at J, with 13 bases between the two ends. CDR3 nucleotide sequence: TGTGCCAGCAGTACTTCACGGGGGTATCAGCCCCAGCATTTT. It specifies CASSTSRGYQPQHF.

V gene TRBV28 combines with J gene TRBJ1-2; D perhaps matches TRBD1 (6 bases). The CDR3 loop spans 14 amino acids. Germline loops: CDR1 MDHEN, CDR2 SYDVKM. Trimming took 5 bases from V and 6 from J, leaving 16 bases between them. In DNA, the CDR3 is TGTGCCAGCAGTGTTGGACAGAGAACCGATGGCTACACCTTC. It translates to CASSVGQRTDGYTF.

The CDR3 coding sequence is TGTGCCAGCAGCGTAGAAGGATCAGCTAATGAAAAACTGTTTTTT. Amino acid sequence: CASSVEGSANEKLFF. The chain links TRBV9 to TRBJ1-4; D is unresolved. Germline CDR1 is SGDLS and CDR2 is YYNGEE. V lost 0 bases and J 3 bases, leaving 9 bases between the germline ends. The CDR3 covers 15 residues.

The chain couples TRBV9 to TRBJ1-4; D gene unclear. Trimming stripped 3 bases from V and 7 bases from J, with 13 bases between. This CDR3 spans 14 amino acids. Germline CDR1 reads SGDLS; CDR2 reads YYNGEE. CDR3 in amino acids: CASSGAMGGEKLFF. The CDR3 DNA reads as TGTGCCAGCAGCGGCGCCATGGGAGGTGAAAAACTGTTTTTT.

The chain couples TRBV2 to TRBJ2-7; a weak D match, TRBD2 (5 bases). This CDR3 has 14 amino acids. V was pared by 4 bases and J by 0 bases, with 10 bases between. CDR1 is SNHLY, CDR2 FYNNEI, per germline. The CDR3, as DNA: TGTGCCAGCAGTGGACTAATCTCCTCCTACGAGCAGTACTTC. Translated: CASSGLISSYEQYF.

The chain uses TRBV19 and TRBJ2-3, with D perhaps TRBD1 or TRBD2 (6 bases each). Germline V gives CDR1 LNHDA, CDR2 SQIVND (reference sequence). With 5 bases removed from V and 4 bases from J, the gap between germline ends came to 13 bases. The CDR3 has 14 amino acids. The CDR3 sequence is CASSLGGFSDTQYF. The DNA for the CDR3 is TGTGCCAGTAGTCTCGGGGGCTTCTCAGATACGCAGTATTTT.

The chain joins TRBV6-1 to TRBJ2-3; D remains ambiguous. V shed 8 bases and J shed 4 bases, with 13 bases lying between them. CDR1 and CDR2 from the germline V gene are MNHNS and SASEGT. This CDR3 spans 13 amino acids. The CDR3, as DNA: TGTGCCAGCGGGATACAGTACGCAGATACGCAGTATTTT. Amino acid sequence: CASGIQYADTQYF.

The CDR3 loop is CSVRQGVGTEAFF. CDR3 bases: TGCAGCGTTCGACAGGGTGTGGGCACTGAAGCTTTCTTT. This chain links TRBV29-1 with TRBJ1-1; 7 bases agree with TRBD1. V was pared by 5 bases and J by 4 bases, with 7 bases of the junction left unmatched. CDR3 length: 13 residues. Per germline, CDR1 SQVTM and CDR2 ANQGSEA.

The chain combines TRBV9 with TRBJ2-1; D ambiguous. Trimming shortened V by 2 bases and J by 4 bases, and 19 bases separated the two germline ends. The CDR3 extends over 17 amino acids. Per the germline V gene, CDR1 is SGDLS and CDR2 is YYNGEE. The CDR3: CASSVGPGSAQYNEQFF. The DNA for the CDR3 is TGTGCCAGCAGCGTTGGGCCCGGAAGCGCCCAATACAATGAGCAGTTCTTC. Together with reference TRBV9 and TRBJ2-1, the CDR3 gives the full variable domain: DSGVTQTPKHLITATGQRVTLRCSPRSGDLSVYWYQQSLDQGLQFLIQYYNGEERAKGNILERFSAQQFPDLHSELNLSSLELGDSALYFCASSVGPGSAQYNEQFFGPGTRLTVL.

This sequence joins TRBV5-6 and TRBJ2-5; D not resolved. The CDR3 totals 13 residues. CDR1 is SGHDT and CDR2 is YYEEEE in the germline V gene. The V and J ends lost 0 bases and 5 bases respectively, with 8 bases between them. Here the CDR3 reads CASSLGALETQYF. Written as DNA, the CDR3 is TGTGCCAGCAGCTTGGGGGCATTGGAGACCCAGTACTTC.

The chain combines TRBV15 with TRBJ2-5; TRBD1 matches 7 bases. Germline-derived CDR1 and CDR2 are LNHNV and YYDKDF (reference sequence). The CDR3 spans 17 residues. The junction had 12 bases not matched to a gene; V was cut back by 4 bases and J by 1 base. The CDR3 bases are TGTGCCACCAGCATCACCCCCCCTGGGACAGTCCAAGAGACCCAGTACTTC. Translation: CATSITPPGTVQETQYF.

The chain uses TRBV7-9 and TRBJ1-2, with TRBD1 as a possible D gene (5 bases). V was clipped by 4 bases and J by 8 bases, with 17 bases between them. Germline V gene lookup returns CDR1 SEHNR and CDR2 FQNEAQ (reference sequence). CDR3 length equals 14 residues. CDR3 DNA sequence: TGTGCCAGCAGCTCCCCCTGGGGGGATAGGGGCTACACCTTC. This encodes CASSSPWGDRGYTF. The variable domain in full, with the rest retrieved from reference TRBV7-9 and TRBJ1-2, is DTGVSQNPRHKITKRGQNVTFRCDPISEHNRLYWYRQTLGQGPEFLTYFQNEAQLEKSRLLSDRFSAERPKGSFSTLEIQRTEQGDSAMYLCASSSPWGDRGYTFGSGTRLTVV.

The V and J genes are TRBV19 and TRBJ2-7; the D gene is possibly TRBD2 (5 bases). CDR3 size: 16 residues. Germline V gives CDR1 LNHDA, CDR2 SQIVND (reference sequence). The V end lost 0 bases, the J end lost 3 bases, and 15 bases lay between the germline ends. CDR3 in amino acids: CASSIEQRPELYEQYF. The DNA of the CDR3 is TGTGCCAGTAGTATAGAGCAGCGGCCCGAACTCTACGAGCAGTACTTC.

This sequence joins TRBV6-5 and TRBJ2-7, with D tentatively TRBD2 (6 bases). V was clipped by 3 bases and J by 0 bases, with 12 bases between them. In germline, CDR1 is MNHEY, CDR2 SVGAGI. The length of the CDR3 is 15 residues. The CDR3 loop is CASSYYPTSSYEQYF. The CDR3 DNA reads TGTGCCAGCAGTTATTATCCGACTAGCTCCTACGAGCAGTACTTC.